This T cell receptor (beta chain) was captured by sequencing in a study of cytomegalovirus exposure and HLA in healthy donors. Per germline, CDR1 LNHDA and CDR2 SQIVND (reference sequence). The trim removed 0 bases at V and 1 base at J, leaving 8 bases unmatched. The CDR3 extends over 18 amino acids. Use of 60 Vbeta and 13 Jbeta primers characterized the PCR. Sequencing used immunoSEQ multiplex PCR; TCRdb keeps in-frame clones, though not all of them. The sample has about 200,000 clones. All donors participated as healthy donors of bone marrow. V usage is TRBV19 and J usage is TRBJ2-1; 8 bases line up with TRBD1. Sequenced input: PBMCs. The clonotype originates from a man aged 25 to 40 in good health and CMV-seronegative. The CDR3 sequence is CASSIDLEQGESYNEQFF. DNA of the CDR3: TGTGCCAGTAGTATAGATCTTGAACAGGGGGAATCCTACAATGAGCAGTTCTTC.